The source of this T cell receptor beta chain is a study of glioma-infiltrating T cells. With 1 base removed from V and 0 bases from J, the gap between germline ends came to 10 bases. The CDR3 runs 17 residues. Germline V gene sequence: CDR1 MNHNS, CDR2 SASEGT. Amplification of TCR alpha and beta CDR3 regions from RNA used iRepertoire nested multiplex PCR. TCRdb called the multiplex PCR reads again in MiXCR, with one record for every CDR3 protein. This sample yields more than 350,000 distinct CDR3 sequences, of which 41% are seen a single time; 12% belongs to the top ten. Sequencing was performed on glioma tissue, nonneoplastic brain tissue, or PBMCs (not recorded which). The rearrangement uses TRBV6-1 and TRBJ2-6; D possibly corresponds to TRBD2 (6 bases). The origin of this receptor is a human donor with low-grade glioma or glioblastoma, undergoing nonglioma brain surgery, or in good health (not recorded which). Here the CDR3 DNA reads TGTGCCAGCAGTGAAGTCGGAGGGAGCTCTGGGGCCAACGTCCTGACTTTC. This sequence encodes CASSEVGGSSGANVLTF.